Sequencing of this T cell receptor (beta chain) was carried out in a study of T cells in Graves' hyperthyroidism and ophthalmopathy. Graves' hyperthyroidism is called stable when ophthalmopathy does not progress within 18 months. It was uncontrolled infection, other autoimmune disease, pregnancy or lactation that excluded patients. RNA transcripts provided the source from which TCR beta CDR3 regions were amplified. The HTBI primer set was used in a first-round RT-PCR of the TCR CDR3. TCRdb itself ran the multiplex PCR reads through MiXCR, one entry per CDR3 protein. Of roughly 660,000 distinct CDR3 sequences listed, roughly a sixth are singletons. The V gene's germline CDR1 is MNHEY and CDR2 SVGEGT. The CDR3 loop spans 16 amino acids. The V and J ends lost 5 bases and 4 bases, in that order; junction bases with no gene match: 7. Points on this clonotype: Its antigen is still unknown. A much larger clone differs by one base, so this may be a read error.

Overall study results and limits: Ophthalmopathy was separated from stable hyperthyroidism by a 13 V-J model. Most thyroid clonotypes expanded above 0.001 appeared in blood too.

The J gene is TRBJ2-7, the V gene TRBV6-2 or TRBV6-3; TRBD2 matches at 14 bases. This sequence originates from a middle-aged man with Graves' hyperthyroidism. The sequenced material came from blood. The DNA of the CDR3 is TGTGCCAGCAGTGCGGGGACTAGCGGGAGTTGGTACGAGCAGTACTTC. Its translation: CASSAGTSGSWYEQYF.